The 19 T cell receptor beta chains presented below share a single source sample, sequenced in a study of beta chain features in type 1 diabetes. The entirety of the isolated RNA underwent reverse transcription, so expressed TCRB transcripts were sequenced. The data were produced by immunoSEQ multiplex PCR, yet TCRdb's version contains in-frame clones alone and is incomplete. The table lists 5,000 to 7,000 clones, roughly four fifths of them singletons. Source material: Tregs from blood. These receptors originate from a man younger than 35 in good health.

This sequence joins TRBV9 and TRBJ1-5; TRBD1 matches 8 bases. With V trimmed by 0 bases and J by 7 bases, 6 bases remained unmatched. Germline V gene data show CDR1 as SGDLS and CDR2 as YYNGEE. The CDR3 spans 15 residues. The CDR3 region is CASSVGTGIGQPQHF. CDR3 bases: TGTGCCAGCAGCGTAGGGACAGGGATAGGCCAGCCCCAGCATTTT.

In DNA form, the CDR3 reads TGTGCCAGCAGCTCCGGACAACGCTATAGCTCCTACAATGAGCAGTTCTTC. This encodes CASSSGQRYSSYNEQFF. V gene TRBV7-2 combines with J gene TRBJ2-1, with D perhaps TRBD1 (5 bases). V was cut by 4 bases and J by 0 bases, with 16 bases left in between. CDR3 size: 17 residues. CDR1 and CDR2 from the germline V gene are SGHTA and FQGNSA.

This sequence joins TRBV5-5 and TRBJ1-4; possibly TRBD1 for D (6 bases). The germline CDR1 and CDR2 sequences are SGHKS and YYEKEE (reference sequence). With 5 bases removed from V and 3 bases from J, the gap between germline ends came to 17 bases. This CDR3 is 16 amino acids long. The CDR3 nucleotides read TGTGCCAGCAGTTCAAGACAGGACTCGGCTAATGAAAAACTGTTTTTT. As protein: CASSSRQDSANEKLFF. Full variable domain (outside the CDR3, taken from reference TRBV5-5 and TRBJ1-4): DAGVTQSPTHLIKTRGQQVTLRCSPISGHKSVSWYQQVLGQGPQFIFQYYEKEERGRGNFPDRFSARQFPNYSSELNVNALLLGDSALYLCASSSRQDSANEKLFFGSGTQLSVL.

V gene TRBV5-1 combines with J gene TRBJ1-2; 9 bases fit TRBD1. Germline V gives CDR1 SGHRS, CDR2 YFSETQ. The CDR3 sequence is 14 residues long. The junction had 5 bases not matched to a gene; V was cut back by 4 bases and J by 4 bases. CDR3 nucleotide sequence: TGCGCCAGCAGCGGGGGACAGGGTGGCTATGGCTACACCTTC. This codes for CASSGGQGGYGYTF.

J is TRBJ2-7 and V is TRBV29-1; maybe TRBD1 (5 bases). Germline CDR1 SQVTM, CDR2 ANQGSEA. The CDR3 has 12 amino acids. V lost 5 bases to trimming and J lost 3 bases, with 11 bases between them. CDR3 sequence: CSVLTDIYEQYF. In nucleotides, the CDR3 is TGCAGCGTTTTAACGGACATCTACGAGCAGTACTTC.

The V and J genes are TRBV7-6 and TRBJ2-1; possible D gene TRBD1, 5 bases. The CDR3 sequence is 13 residues long. V lost 5 bases, J lost 3 bases, and 8 bases lay in between. Germline CDR1 and CDR2: SGHVS and FNYEAQ. The CDR3 spells CASSEGHYNEQFF. The CDR3 nucleotides read TGTGCCAGCAGCGAAGGACACTACAATGAGCAGTTCTTC.

The chain is built from TRBV7-8 and TRBJ2-3, with 8 bases that match TRBD2. The length of the CDR3 is 15 residues. The germline CDR1 and CDR2 sequences are SGHVS and FQNEAQ. The trim removed 5 bases at V and 6 bases at J, leaving 10 bases unmatched. The DNA of the CDR3 is TGTGCCAGCAGCGGAATAGCGGGGTATGGGGATACGCAGTATTTT. Its protein product is CASSGIAGYGDTQYF.

This chain joins TRBV18 and TRBJ1-1; D not certain. Deletions cut 4 bases from V and 2 bases from J, with 14 bases between. There are 15 residues in the CDR3. CDR1 is KGHSH and CDR2 is LQKENI in the germline V gene. CDR3 sequence (DNA): TGTGCCAGCTCACAGTCGTCGGCGGGTAACACTGAAGCTTTCTTT. Its protein product is CASSQSSAGNTEAFF. The whole variable domain, remainder taken from reference TRBV18 and TRBJ1-1, is NAGVMQNPRHLVRRRGQEARLRCSPMKGHSHVYWYRQLPEEGLKFMVYLQKENIIDESGMPKERFSAEFPKEGPSILRIQQVVRGDSAAYFCASSQSSAGNTEAFFGQGTRLTVV.

The CDR3 sequence: CASSVEGRPYQPQHF. The DNA of the CDR3 is TGTGCCAGCAGCGTTGAGGGCAGACCCTATCAGCCCCAGCATTTT. The rearrangement uses TRBV6-1 and TRBJ1-5, with no clear D. Germline-derived CDR1 and CDR2 are MNHNS and SASEGT. The CDR3 totals 15 residues. V was pared by 6 bases and J by 5 bases, with 17 bases between.

The chain joins TRBV2 to TRBJ2-1; D remains unclear. This CDR3 comprises 13 residues. Between the trimmed V and J ends, which lost 11 bases and 7 bases, there was a span of 18 bases. The germline V gene encodes CDR1 SNHLY and CDR2 FYNNEI. The CDR3 DNA reads as TGTGCCTCCAGAGGCGACGCAAGGAATGAGCAGTTCTTC. This gives the protein CASRGDARNEQFF.

The chain couples TRBV19 to TRBJ1-1, with 9 bases that match TRBD1. Looked up from germline, CDR1 is LNHDA and CDR2 is SQIVND (reference sequence). This CDR3 contains 16 residues. V was pared by 0 bases and J by 1 base, with 3 bases of the junction left unmatched. Here the CDR3 DNA reads TGTGCCAGTAGTATAGACCCGGGACAGGGGAACACTGAAGCTTTCTTT. The encoded protein is CASSIDPGQGNTEAFF.

This clone was recorded a few times. V and J are TRBV7-2 and TRBJ2-7; 7 bases map to TRBD1. CDR3 length: 15 amino acids. V gave up 6 bases and J gave up 2 bases; unmatched junction bases: 10. Germline lookup yields CDR1 SGHTA and CDR2 FQGNSA. The CDR3 sequence: CASSTGQASAYEQYF. CDR3 coding DNA: TGTGCCAGCAGTACCGGACAGGCCTCTGCCTACGAGCAGTACTTC.

This clone has a handful of counts. The gene calls are TRBV7-2 and TRBJ1-1; TRBD1 aligns across 8 bases. The CDR3 is 14 residues long. V lost 3 bases to trimming and J lost 3 bases; unmatched junction nucleotides: 3. The germline V gene has CDR1 SGHTA and CDR2 FQGNSA. The CDR3 region is CASSLKTGDTEAFF. The CDR3 DNA sequence: TGTGCCAGCAGCTTGAAGACAGGGGACACTGAAGCTTTCTTT.

There are a few counts of this clone. The rearrangement uses TRBV7-2 and TRBJ2-5; 7 bases agree with TRBD1. This CDR3 comprises 13 residues. The germline CDR1 and CDR2 sequences are SGHTA and FQGNSA. Trimming removed 5 bases from V and 2 bases from J; junction bases left unmatched: 2. CDR3 DNA sequence: TGTGCCAGCAGCCGGGACAGACAAGAGACCCAGTACTTC. Protein sequence: CASSRDRQETQYF.

This clone was seen a handful of times. The chain carries TRBV6-5 and TRBJ2-3; unclear D gene. The CDR3 has 13 residues. V was pared by 9 bases and J by 1 base, with 11 bases between. Germline-derived CDR1 and CDR2 are MNHEY and SVGAGI. CDR3 region: CASATAGTDTQYF. CDR3 nucleotide sequence: TGTGCCAGTGCGACGGCGGGCACAGATACGCAGTATTTT.

The V call is TRBV10-3, the J call TRBJ2-3; D perhaps matches TRBD1 (5 bases). The CDR3 runs to 11 residues. V dropped 7 bases and J dropped 4 bases, with 6 bases sitting between them. CDR1 is ENHRY and CDR2 is SYGVKD in the germline V gene. This CDR3 is CAIKGADTQYF. The CDR3 nucleotides are TGTGCCATCAAAGGGGCAGATACGCAGTATTTT.

This chain connects TRBV18 to TRBJ1-1; D perhaps matches TRBD1 (5 bases). Deletions cut 3 bases from V and 0 bases from J, with 11 bases between. Germline lookup yields CDR1 KGHSH and CDR2 LQKENI. The CDR3 totals 15 residues. Written as DNA, the CDR3 is TGTGCCAGCTCACCGCAGGGCCCGTTGAACACTGAAGCTTTCTTT. Amino acids: CASSPQGPLNTEAFF.

J is TRBJ2-3 and V is TRBV11-2, with 15 bases matching TRBD2. CDR1 is SGHAT, CDR2 FQNNGV, per germline. With 6 bases clipped from V and 0 bases from J, the junction kept 10 bases outside the gene matches. This CDR3 is 19 amino acids long. CDR3 amino acids: CASRQTPGLAGGSTDTQYF. The DNA of the CDR3 is TGTGCCAGCAGACAAACGCCGGGACTAGCGGGGGGCAGCACAGATACGCAGTATTTT.

This clone was counted between two and nine times. V and J are TRBV5-1 and TRBJ2-5; D is unresolved. Per germline, CDR1 SGHRS and CDR2 YFSETQ. Trimming took 1 base from V and 4 from J, leaving 5 bases between them. This CDR3 comprises 12 residues. CDR3 sequence reads: CASSLLLETQYF. CDR3 sequence (DNA): TGCGCCAGCAGCTTGCTCTTAGAGACCCAGTACTTC.